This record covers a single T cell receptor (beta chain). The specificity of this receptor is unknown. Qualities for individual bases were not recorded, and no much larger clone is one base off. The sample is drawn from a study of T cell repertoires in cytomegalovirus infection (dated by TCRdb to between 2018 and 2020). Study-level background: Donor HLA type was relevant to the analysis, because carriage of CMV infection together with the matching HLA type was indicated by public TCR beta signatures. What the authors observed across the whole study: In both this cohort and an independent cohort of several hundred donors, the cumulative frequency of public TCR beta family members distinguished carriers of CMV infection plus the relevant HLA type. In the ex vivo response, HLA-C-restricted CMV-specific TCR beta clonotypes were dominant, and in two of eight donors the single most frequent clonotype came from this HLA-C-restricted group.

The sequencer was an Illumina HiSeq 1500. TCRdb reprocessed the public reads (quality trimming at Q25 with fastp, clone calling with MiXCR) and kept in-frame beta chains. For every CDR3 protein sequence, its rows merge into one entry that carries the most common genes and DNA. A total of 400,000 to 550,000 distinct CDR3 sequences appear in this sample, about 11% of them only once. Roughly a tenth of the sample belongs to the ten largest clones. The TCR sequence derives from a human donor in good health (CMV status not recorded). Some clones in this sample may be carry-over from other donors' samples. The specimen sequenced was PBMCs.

The DNA sequence is TGTGCCAGCAGCTTCGGACAGGGGGCCGGATCACCCCTCCACTTT. Translated, this gives CASSFGQGAGSPLHF. The rearrangement combines TRBV13 with TRBJ1-6; 11 bases in between match TRBD1. V is trimmed back by 3 bases and J by 10 bases, and the junction contains 5 bases that no gene match accounts for. Including cysteine and phenylalanine, the CDR3 has 15 amino acids. This entry keeps only the CDR3 DNA: 45 bases, framed from base 1. The germline V gene (reference sequence) supplies CDR1 PRHDT and CDR2 FYEKMQ.